The 11 T cell receptor beta chains listed next were all sequenced from one sample in a study of technical replicates of blood from a handful of donors. Libraries were prepared by immunoSEQ multiplex PCR; TCRdb keeps only in-frame clonotypes and omits some of them. In the table there are under 110,000 clones, 96% of which are singletons. The sample consisted of T cells isolated from PBMCs. The receptor set was obtained from a human donor in good health.

J is TRBJ1-1 and V is TRBV2; tentative D call: TRBD1 (5 bases). The CDR3 loop spans 12 amino acids. Trimming left V 6 bases short and J 3 bases short, with 8 bases between. Per the germline V gene, CDR1 is SNHLY and CDR2 is FYNNEI. CDR3 DNA sequence: TGTGCCAGCAGGGGGGGTTACACTGAAGCTTTCTTT. It codes for CASRGGYTEAFF.

This chain links TRBV6-1 with TRBJ1-1; D is possibly TRBD1 (6 bases). Germline V gives CDR1 MNHNS, CDR2 SASEGT. Trimming left V 2 bases short and J 5 bases short, with 12 bases between. This CDR3 comprises 14 residues. The CDR3 DNA reads as TGTGCCAGCAGTGAACAGGGGAGAGGGACTGAAGCTTTCTTT. As protein: CASSEQGRGTEAFF.

The chain carries TRBV7-2 and TRBJ2-3; 9 nucleotides match TRBD2. Germline-derived CDR1 and CDR2 are SGHTA and FQGNSA. The CDR3 length is 14 residues. The ends lost 5 bases at V and 6 bases at J; junction bases unmatched: 6. The CDR3 bases are TGTGCCAGCAGCGTTCTAGCGGGGCGGGATACGCAGTATTTT. Translation gives CASSVLAGRDTQYF.

The rearrangement uses TRBV7-9 and TRBJ2-5; perhaps TRBD1 as D (6 bases). Germline CDR1 and CDR2: SEHNR and FQNEAQ (reference sequence). V lost 5 bases and J 5 bases, leaving 21 bases between the germline ends. This CDR3 region has 16 residues. Here the CDR3 reads CASSPPGMGARETQYF. In nucleotides, the CDR3 is TGTGCCAGCAGCCCCCCGGGGATGGGGGCGCGGGAGACCCAGTACTTC.

The chain links TRBV6-1 to TRBJ2-6; TRBD2 aligns across 7 bases. This CDR3 is built from 15 residues. The germline CDR1 and CDR2 sequences are MNHNS and SASEGT. V lost 3 bases to trimming and J lost 2 bases; unmatched junction nucleotides: 1. The CDR3, as DNA: TGTGCCAGCAGTGATCGGGGGGCTGGGGCCAACGTCCTGACTTTC. It translates to CASSDRGAGANVLTF.

The chain's CDR3 is CSVDGQLDTQYF. Written as DNA, the CDR3 is TGCAGCGTAGACGGACAGCTAGATACGCAGTATTTT. J is TRBJ2-3 and V is TRBV29-1, with D perhaps TRBD1 (6 bases). Germline loops: CDR1 SQVTM, CDR2 ANQGSEA. The CDR3 has 12 amino acids. V was shortened by 6 bases and J by 5 bases, with 12 bases between the two germline ends.

The chain combines TRBV5-8 with TRBJ2-7, with a tentative D call TRBD2 (5 bases). The CDR3 runs to 15 residues. The V end was cut by 4 bases, the J end by 0 bases, with 14 bases between. Germline CDR1 and CDR2: SGHTS and YDEGEE. The CDR3 reads CASSLRGHSSYEQYF. The CDR3 DNA is TGTGCCAGCAGCCTACGGGGTCACAGCTCCTACGAGCAGTACTTC.

The chain carries TRBV28 and TRBJ2-7; tentative D call: TRBD2 (7 bases). There are 17 residues in the CDR3. From germline, CDR1 is MDHEN and CDR2 SYDVKM. Trimming shortened V by 2 bases and J by 5 bases, and 22 bases separated the two germline ends. CDR3 nucleotides: TGTGCCAGCAGTTTAGTGTCGGGGGGCTGGGGTTCTGACGAGCAGTACTTC. It yields the protein CASSLVSGGWGSDEQYF.

The sample holds one count of this clone. This chain joins TRBV19 and TRBJ2-2; D uncertain. The CDR3 sequence is 13 residues long. The germline V gene encodes CDR1 LNHDA and CDR2 SQIVND (reference sequence). V shed 9 bases and J shed 5 bases, with 13 bases lying between them. The CDR3 bases are TGTGCCAGCACCGTAGTTGCGACCGGGGAGCTGTTTTTT. It encodes CASTVVATGELFF. Full variable domain (rest looked up from reference TRBV19 and TRBJ2-2): DGGITQSPKYLFRKEGQNVTLSCEQNLNHDAMYWYRQDPGQGLRLIYYSQIVNDFQKGDIAEGYSVSREKKESFPLTVTSAQKNPTAFYLCASTVVATGELFFGEGSRLTVL.

V and J are TRBV29-1 and TRBJ1-2, with D maybe TRBD1 (5 bases). This CDR3 has 14 amino acids. Germline loops: CDR1 SQVTM, CDR2 ANQGSEA. V dropped 3 bases and J dropped 2 bases, with 13 bases sitting between them. In DNA form, the CDR3 reads TGCAGCGTTGATAGAGGACACCCGAACTATGGCTACACCTTC. Amino acids: CSVDRGHPNYGYTF.

The gene calls are TRBV6-1 and TRBJ2-5, with 9 positions matching TRBD2. The CDR3 consists of 16 residues. The ends lost 2 bases at V and 1 base at J; junction bases unmatched: 5. Looked up from germline, CDR1 is MNHNS and CDR2 is SASEGT. CDR3 amino acids: CASSERVAGVQETQYF. For the CDR3, the DNA is TGTGCCAGCAGTGAAAGGGTAGCGGGGGTCCAAGAGACCCAGTACTTC.